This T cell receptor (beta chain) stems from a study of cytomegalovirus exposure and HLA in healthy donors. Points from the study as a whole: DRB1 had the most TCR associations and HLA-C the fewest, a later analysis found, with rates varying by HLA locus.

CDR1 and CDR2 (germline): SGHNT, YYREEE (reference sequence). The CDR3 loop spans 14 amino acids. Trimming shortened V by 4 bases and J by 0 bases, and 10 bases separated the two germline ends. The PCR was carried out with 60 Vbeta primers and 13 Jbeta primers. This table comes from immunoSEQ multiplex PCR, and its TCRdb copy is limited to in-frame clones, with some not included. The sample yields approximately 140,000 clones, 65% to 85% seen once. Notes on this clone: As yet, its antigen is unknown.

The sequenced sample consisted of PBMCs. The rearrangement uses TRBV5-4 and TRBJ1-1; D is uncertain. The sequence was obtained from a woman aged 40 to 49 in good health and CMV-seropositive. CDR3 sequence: CASSPGILNTEAFF. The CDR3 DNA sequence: TGTGCCAGCAGCCCAGGAATACTGAACACTGAAGCTTTCTTT.